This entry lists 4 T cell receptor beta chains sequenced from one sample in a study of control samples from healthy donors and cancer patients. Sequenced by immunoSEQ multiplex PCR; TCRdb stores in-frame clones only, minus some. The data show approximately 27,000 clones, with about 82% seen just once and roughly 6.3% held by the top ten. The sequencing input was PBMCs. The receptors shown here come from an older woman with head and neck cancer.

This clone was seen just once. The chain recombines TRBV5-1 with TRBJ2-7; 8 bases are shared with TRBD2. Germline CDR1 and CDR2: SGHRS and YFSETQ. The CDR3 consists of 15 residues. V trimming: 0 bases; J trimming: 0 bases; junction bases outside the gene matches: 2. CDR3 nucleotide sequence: TGCGCCAGCAGCTTGGTAGCGGGGAGCTCCTACGAGCAGTACTTC. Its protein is CASSLVAGSSYEQYF.

Here the CDR3 reads CASSELWGRIYEQYF. In nucleotides, the CDR3 is TGTGCCAGCAGTGAACTTTGGGGCAGGATCTACGAGCAGTACTTC. The chain recombines TRBV6-1 with TRBJ2-7; TRBD1 might be the D (5 bases). The CDR3 is 15 residues long. Trimming took 2 bases from V and 3 from J, leaving 14 bases between them. Germline V gene lookup returns CDR1 MNHNS and CDR2 SASEGT.

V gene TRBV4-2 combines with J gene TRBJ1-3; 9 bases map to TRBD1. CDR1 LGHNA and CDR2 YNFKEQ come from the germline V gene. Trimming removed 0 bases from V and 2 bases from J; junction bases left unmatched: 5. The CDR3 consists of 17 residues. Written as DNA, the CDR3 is TGTGCCAGCAGCCAAGATACCGGGACAGGGACTGGAAACACCATATATTTT. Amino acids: CASSQDTGTGTGNTIYF.

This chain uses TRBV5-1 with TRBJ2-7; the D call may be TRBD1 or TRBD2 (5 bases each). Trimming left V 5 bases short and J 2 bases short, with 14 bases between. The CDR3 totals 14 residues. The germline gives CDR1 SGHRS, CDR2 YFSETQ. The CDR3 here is CASRINTGPYEQYF. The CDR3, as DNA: TGCGCCAGCAGGATCAATACGGGGCCCTACGAGCAGTACTTC.